Listed below are T cell receptor beta chains from one sample, sequenced in a study of radiation and T cells in renal cell carcinoma. Using immunoSEQ multiplex PCR, the repertoire was profiled, and TCRdb retains in-frame clones only, with some absent. The sample lists more than 95,000 clones, over 75% occurring once. This specimen consisted of blood, obtained from a patient whose treatment included radiotherapy and nephrectomy. The receptors here all came from a man in his fifties with renal cell carcinoma. The CDR3 runs from the conserved cysteine through the conserved F or W. A D gene is named only where the DNA matches it firmly. Some rows have no size entry. The others give once, few or many, or a class for an expanded clone.

>TRBJ2-3|NA|TRBD2|TRBV7-9
CASSLFLADTDSQYF
TGTGCCAGCAGCTTATTTCTAGCGGACACAGATTCGCAGTATTTT
>TRBJ2-4|NA|NA|TRBV28
CASSLPGSVNIQYF
TGTGCCAGCAGTTTACCGGGTAGTGTGAACATTCAGTACTTC
>TRBJ2-4|NA|NA|TRBV7-9
CASSSGYVGRQYF
TGTGCCAGCAGCTCCGGTTATGTAGGGAGGCAGTACTTC
>TRBJ2-1|NA|TRBD2|TRBV29-1
CSVAGTSGYNEQFF
TGCAGCGTTGCCGGGACTAGCGGTTACAATGAGCAGTTCTTC
>TRBJ1-1|NA|NA|TRBV6-5
CATSIAGWNTEAFF
TGTGCCACCTCTATCGCGGGGTGGAACACTGAAGCTTTCTTT
>TRBJ1-4|NA|NA|TRBV7-9
CASSSPPTGTTLGKLFF
TGTGCCAGCAGCTCCCCCCCGACCGGGACAACCCTCGGGAAACTGTTTTTT
>TRBJ1-1|NA|NA|TRBV6-5
CASSYSIRAGNTEAFF
TGTGCCAGCAGTTACTCGATACGCGCAGGGAACACTGAAGCTTTCTTT
>TRBJ2-1|NA|NA|TRBV7-6
CASSLIGTANEQFF
TGTGCCAGCAGCTTAATCGGGACTGCGAATGAGCAGTTCTTC
>TRBJ1-1|NA|NA|TRBV10-1
CASSVNRNTEAFF
TGCGCCAGCAGTGTGAACAGGAACACTGAAGCTTTCTTT
>TRBJ2-5|NA|NA|TRBV6-5
CASSPGPQETQYF
TGTGCCAGCAGCCCGGGACCTCAAGAGACCCAGTACTTC
>TRBJ2-1|NA|NA|TRBV5-1
CASSLVQGYNEQFF
TGCGCCAGCAGCTTGGTCCAGGGCTACAATGAGCAGTTCTTC
>TRBJ1-1|NA|NA|TRBV19
CASSIASRNTEAFF
TGTGCCAGTAGTATAGCGAGCAGGAACACTGAAGCTTTCTTT
>TRBJ2-2|NA|NA|TRBV5-1
CASSSGQNTGELFF
TGCGCCAGCAGCTCGGGACAGAACACCGGGGAGCTGTTTTTT
>TRBJ1-3|NA|NA|TRBV4-3
CASSQDISTGNTIYF
TGCGCCAGCAGCCAAGACATTTCTACGGGAAACACCATATATTTT
>TRBJ1-1|NA|TRBD1|TRBV10-3
CAISGGQGYTEAFF
TGTGCCATCAGTGGGGGACAGGGATACACTGAAGCTTTCTTT
>TRBJ1-2|NA|TRBD1|TRBV10-3
CAISEGQDSYGYTF
TGTGCCATCAGTGAGGGACAGGATTCCTATGGCTACACCTTC
>TRBJ2-2|NA|TRBD1|TRBV6-4
CASSDPAQGTGELFF
TGTGCCAGCAGTGACCCCGCACAGGGGACCGGGGAGCTGTTTTTT
>TRBJ1-2|NA|NA|TRBV19
CASSPWDGYGYTF
TGTGCCAGTAGTCCCTGGGACGGCTATGGCTACACCTTC
>TRBJ2-7|NA|NA|TRBV15
CATSRRRSYEQYF
TGTGCCACCAGCCGTCGGCGCTCCTACGAGCAGTACTTC
>TRBJ2-5|NA|NA|TRBV7-2
CASSLRAGARETQYF
TGTGCCAGCAGCTTACGGGCCGGGGCTAGAGAGACCCAGTACTTC
>TRBJ2-3|NA|TRBD2|TRBV5-1
CASSLTGTRGDTQYF
TGCGCCAGCAGCTTAACCGGGACTAGAGGAGATACGCAGTATTTT
>TRBJ2-3|NA|NA|TRBV11-2
CASSLGGSTSTDTQYF
TGTGCCAGCAGCTTAGGAGGGTCTACCAGCACAGATACGCAGTATTTT
>TRBJ1-2|once|NA|TRBV11-2
CASSLMQHYGYTF
TGTGCCAGCAGCTTGATGCAGCACTATGGCTACACCTTC
>TRBJ1-2|NA|NA|TRBV7-2
CASSPGWGANYGYTF
TGTGCCAGCAGCCCCGGGTGGGGTGCTAACTATGGCTACACCTTC
>TRBJ1-6|NA|TRBD1|TRBV4-1
CASSRDRGLYSPLHF
TGCGCCAGCAGCCGCGACAGGGGGCTGTATTCACCCCTCCACTTT
>TRBJ2-2|NA|TRBD1|TRBV5-1
CASSLGQGFGELFF
TGCGCCAGCAGCTTGGGACAGGGTTTCGGGGAGCTGTTTTTT
>TRBJ1-4|NA|TRBD1|TRBV7-2
CASNPGGFEKLFF
TGTGCCAGCAACCCAGGGGGTTTTGAAAAACTGTTTTTT
>TRBJ2-1|NA|TRBD2|TRBV7-8
CASSLRGLAPYNEQFF
TGTGCCAGCAGCCTACGGGGACTAGCGCCTTACAATGAGCAGTTCTTC
>TRBJ1-2|NA|NA|TRBV10-3
CAIRTSLGGYTF
TGTGCCATCAGGACGTCGCTAGGTGGCTACACCTTC
>TRBJ2-7|many|NA|TRBV7-8
CASSSYRGGYEQYF
TGTGCCAGCAGCAGTTACAGGGGAGGCTACGAGCAGTACTTC
>TRBJ1-1|NA|NA|TRBV27
CASSLGASMNTEAFF
TGTGCCAGCAGTTTAGGGGCATCCATGAACACTGAAGCTTTCTTT
>TRBJ1-1|once|NA|TRBV19
CASSIRAVEGTEAFF
TGTGCCAGTAGTATCCGGGCTGTGGAAGGCACTGAAGCTTTCTTT
>TRBJ1-3|NA|NA|TRBV25-1
CASRLPGDSGNTIYF
TGTGCCAGCAGGCTACCAGGGGATTCTGGAAACACCATATATTTT
>TRBJ2-1|NA|TRBD2|TRBV9
CASSPSLAGGYNEQFF
TGTGCCAGCAGCCCTTCGCTAGCGGGGGGTTACAATGAGCAGTTCTTC
>TRBJ2-5|NA|TRBD1|TRBV18
CASSPNRDRVETQYF
TGTGCCAGCTCACCAAACCGGGACAGGGTTGAGACCCAATACTTC
>TRBJ1-5|few|NA|TRBV6-6
CASSNNQPQHF
TGTGCCAGCAGTAATAATCAGCCCCAGCATTTT